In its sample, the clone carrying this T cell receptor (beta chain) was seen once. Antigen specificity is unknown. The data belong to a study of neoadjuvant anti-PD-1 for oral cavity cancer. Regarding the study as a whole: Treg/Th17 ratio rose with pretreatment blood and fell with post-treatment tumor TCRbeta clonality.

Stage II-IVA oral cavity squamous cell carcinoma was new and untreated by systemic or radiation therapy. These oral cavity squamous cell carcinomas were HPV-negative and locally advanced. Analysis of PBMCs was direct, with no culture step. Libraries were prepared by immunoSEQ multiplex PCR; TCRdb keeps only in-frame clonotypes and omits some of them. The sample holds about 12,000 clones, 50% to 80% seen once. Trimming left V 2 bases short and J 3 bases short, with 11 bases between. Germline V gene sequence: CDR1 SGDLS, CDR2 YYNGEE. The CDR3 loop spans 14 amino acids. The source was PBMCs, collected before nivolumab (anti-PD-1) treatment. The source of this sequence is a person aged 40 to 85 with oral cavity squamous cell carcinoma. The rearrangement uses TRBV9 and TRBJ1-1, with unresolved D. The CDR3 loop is CASSVAYLDTEAFF. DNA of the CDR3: TGTGCCAGCAGCGTTGCGTACCTGGACACTGAAGCTTTCTTT.